The 21 T cell receptor beta chains below come from one sample, sequenced in a study of follicular helper T cells after annual influenza vaccination. Measured with immunoSEQ multiplex PCR; TCRdb has only the in-frame clones, and not every one. The sample contains roughly 9,000 clones, 83% of which appear only once. Regarding time point: 2013-2014 season, 7 days after vaccination. The specimen comprised CXCR5+ CD38- circulating T follicular helper cells from blood, sampled 7 days after influenza vaccination. Subset reported: circulating Tfh, non-naive CD4+CXCR5+PD-1+ (ICOS+CD38+ or ICOS-CD38-). These receptors all stem from an adult who received the influenza vaccine.

The chain carries TRBV10-2 and TRBJ2-5; D uncertain. Per germline, CDR1 WSHSY and CDR2 SAAADI. CDR3 size: 13 residues. Trimming pared 4 bases from V and 2 bases from J, leaving 8 bases between. The CDR3 spells CASSASEQETQYF. CDR3 in DNA: TGCGCCAGCAGTGCGTCTGAGCAAGAGACCCAGTACTTC.

The V and J genes are TRBV4-2 and TRBJ1-4, with D unclear. The CDR3 spans 15 residues. With 4 bases removed from V and 8 bases from J, the gap between germline ends came to 17 bases. The germline gives CDR1 LGHNA, CDR2 YNFKEQ. The CDR3 DNA sequence: TGTGCCAGCAGCCTTAATACGGGGAAACTAGAAAAACTGTTTTTT. This encodes CASSLNTGKLEKLFF.

V gene TRBV4-3 combines with J gene TRBJ1-4; the match to TRBD1 covers 8 bases. Germline assignment: CDR1 LGHNA and CDR2 YSLEER. This CDR3 spans 14 amino acids. The V gene end was trimmed by 2 bases and the J gene end by 7 bases; junction bases not matched to a gene: 3. CDR3 loop: CASSQTDRAEKLFF. Here the CDR3 DNA reads TGCGCCAGCAGCCAAACGGACAGGGCTGAAAAACTGTTTTTT.

The V and J genes are TRBV6-5 and TRBJ2-3; 7 bases align to TRBD1. Germline trimming cut 5 bases from V and 6 bases from J; bases unmatched to any gene: 8. The CDR3 runs 14 residues. CDR1 MNHEY and CDR2 SVGAGI come from the germline V gene. CDR3: CASSLRQGSDTQYF. The CDR3 DNA reads TGTGCCAGCAGTCTTAGACAGGGCAGCGATACGCAGTATTTT.

The chain joins TRBV9 to TRBJ2-2, with D perhaps given as TRBD1 or TRBD2 (5 bases each). CDR3 length: 16 amino acids. V lost 6 bases and J lost 6, with 21 bases in between. Germline CDR1 reads SGDLS; CDR2 reads YYNGEE. In nucleotides, the CDR3 is TGTGCCAGCATAGGGGCTAGCAATTGGTTATCCGGGGAGCTGTTTTTT. It is translated as CASIGASNWLSGELFF.

The V and J genes are TRBV28 and TRBJ2-5; 7 bases match TRBD2. J gave up 4 bases and V 7 bases, and 9 bases lay outside the gene matches. Germline CDR1 reads MDHEN; CDR2 reads SYDVKM. The CDR3 contains 14 residues. The CDR3 DNA sequence: TGTGCCAGCATCTCCCCCGGGGAGGGAGAGACCCAGTACTTC. Its translation is CASISPGEGETQYF. The full variable domain, completed using reference TRBV28 and TRBJ2-5, is DVKVTQSSRYLVKRTGEKVFLECVQDMDHENMFWYRQDPGLGLRLIYFSYDVKMKEKGDIPEGYSVSREKKERFSLILESASTNQTSMYLCASISPGEGETQYFGPGTRLLVL.

The chain links TRBV4-3 to TRBJ1-1; 7 bases align to TRBD1. In germline, CDR1 is LGHNA, CDR2 YSLEER. This CDR3 region has 13 residues. With V trimmed by 3 bases and J by 8 bases, 6 bases remained unmatched. The CDR3 DNA follows: TGCGCCAGCAGCCACCAAGGGGGCGGGGAAGCTTTCTTT. This sequence encodes CASSHQGGGEAFF.

The chain employs TRBV11-3 and TRBJ1-1, with D unclear. Germline CDR1 and CDR2: SGHNT and YENEEA. There are 13 residues in the CDR3. The V gene lost 6 bases and the J gene lost 3 bases, with 11 bases spanning the gap. The CDR3, as DNA: TGTGCCAGCAGTTGGGCCGGGGACACTGAAGCTTTCTTT. Its protein product is CASSWAGDTEAFF.

The rearrangement joins TRBV7-2 to TRBJ2-7, with 9 bases identical to TRBD1. The junction had 8 bases not matched to a gene; V was cut back by 7 bases and J by 1 base. The germline V gene has CDR1 SGHTA and CDR2 FQGNSA. This CDR3 contains 15 residues. The CDR3 spells CASKLRTGESYEQYF. CDR3 bases: TGTGCCAGCAAACTACGGACAGGGGAGTCCTACGAGCAGTACTTC.

This clone was observed a handful of times. The CDR3 DNA is TGTGCCAGCAGCTCCGCCGGGGCAGCTAACTATGGCTACACCTTC. Protein product: CASSSAGAANYGYTF. The J gene is TRBJ1-2, the V gene TRBV5-4; a possible D gene is TRBD1 (5 bases). V shed 3 bases and J shed 0 bases, with 12 bases lying between them. CDR3 length: 15 amino acids. The germline gives CDR1 SGHNT, CDR2 YYREEE (reference sequence).

The DNA for the CDR3 is TGTGCCAGCTCACCAGGGTCAGGCTCTAGCACAGATACGCAGTATTTT. It translates to CASSPGSGSSTDTQYF. The chain combines TRBV18 with TRBJ2-3; no clear D. V was trimmed by 2 bases and J by 0 bases, leaving 12 bases between them. The CDR3 totals 16 residues. Germline-derived CDR1 and CDR2 are KGHSH and LQKENI.

V gene TRBV5-5 combines with J gene TRBJ1-1, with D uncertain. This CDR3 comprises 13 residues. Trimming removed 2 bases at V and 5 bases at J, with 10 bases between. Germline CDR1 SGHKS, CDR2 YYEKEE (reference sequence). The CDR3 DNA is TGTGCCAGCAGCTTTTTGGTTGGGACTGAAGCTTTCTTT. Translated, it gives CASSFLVGTEAFF.

The rearrangement uses TRBV6-1 and TRBJ2-1; 7 bases are shared with TRBD1. V shed 4 bases and J 2 bases; nucleotides not matched to a gene: 5. This CDR3 region has 15 residues. Germline lookup yields CDR1 MNHNS and CDR2 SASEGT. The DNA for the CDR3 is TGTGCCAGCAGTGTCGGACAGGAGCCCTACAATGAGCAGTTCTTC. Protein sequence: CASSVGQEPYNEQFF.

This clone was seen a few times. The chain has TRBV19 and TRBJ2-7; a weak D match, TRBD2 (5 bases). The CDR3 has 13 amino acids. Trimming removed 4 bases at V and 7 bases at J, with 14 bases between. Germline-derived CDR1 and CDR2 are LNHDA and SQIVND (reference sequence). The CDR3 bases are TGTGCCAGTAGTACATCGGGGTTCGGTGAGCAGTACTTC. Protein: CASSTSGFGEQYF.

In DNA form, the CDR3 reads TGTGCCATCAGGAGCGCGATCGGCACTGAAGCTTTCTTT. Its translation is CAIRSAIGTEAFF. The genes are TRBV10-3 and TRBJ1-1; D is undetermined. The germline V and J ends were trimmed by 6 bases and 4 bases, with 12 bases remaining between them. CDR1 is ENHRY, CDR2 SYGVKD, per germline. The CDR3 runs 13 residues.

This chain links TRBV6-5 with TRBJ2-7; tentative D call: TRBD2 (5 bases). V lost 0 bases and J 3 bases, leaving 9 bases between the germline ends. CDR1 is MNHEY, CDR2 SVGAGI, per germline. This CDR3 has 14 residues. For the CDR3, the DNA is TGTGCCAGCAGTTACTCAGAGGGTATCTACGAGCAGTACTTC. This translates into CASSYSEGIYEQYF.

V is TRBV6-5 and J is TRBJ2-1, with TRBD1 matching 7 bases. Looked up from germline, CDR1 is MNHEY and CDR2 is SVGAGI. This CDR3 has 15 amino acids. V gave up 6 bases and J gave up 5 bases; unmatched junction bases: 10. This CDR3 reads CASSFDRARDNEQFF. CDR3 nucleotides: TGTGCCAGCAGCTTCGACAGGGCGAGGGACAATGAGCAGTTCTTC.

The genes are TRBV5-5 and TRBJ2-5; D is perhaps TRBD1 (6 bases). This CDR3 is built from 15 residues. V lost 2 bases and J lost 2, with 13 bases in between. In germline, CDR1 is SGHKS, CDR2 YYEKEE (reference sequence). The CDR3 nucleotides are TGTGCCAGCAGCTTAAGAGGACAGACTCAAGAGACCCAGTACTTC. Its translation: CASSLRGQTQETQYF.

This chain links TRBV9 with TRBJ1-1; the D is unclear. The CDR3 extends over 13 amino acids. V was clipped by 0 bases and J by 5 bases, with 8 bases between them. CDR1 and CDR2 from the germline V gene are SGDLS and YYNGEE. The CDR3 DNA reads as TGTGCCAGCAGCGTAGCCGGGGAGACTGAAGCTTTCTTT. Residues: CASSVAGETEAFF.

This clone has a handful of counts. The chain is built from TRBV10-3 and TRBJ2-7; unclear D gene. The CDR3 has 13 residues. Germline-derived CDR1 and CDR2 are ENHRY and SYGVKD. V was cut by 4 bases and J by 0 bases, with 7 bases left in between. The CDR3 DNA reads TGTGCCATCAGTGTTGCCCCCTCCTACGAGCAGTACTTC. Amino acids: CAISVAPSYEQYF.

V is TRBV7-2 and J is TRBJ2-3, with TRBD2 matching over 9 bases. J was trimmed by 6 bases and V by 0 bases; bases with no gene match: 7. The germline CDR1 and CDR2 sequences are SGHTA and FQGNSA. The CDR3 spans 16 residues. Here the CDR3 reads CASSLALAGGADTQYF. The CDR3 DNA is TGTGCCAGCAGCTTAGCGCTTGCGGGGGGGGCGGATACGCAGTATTTT.